The present T cell receptor (beta chain) was sequenced within a study of OX40 agonist ivuxolimab in advanced cancers. Turning to the study itself: The patients received agonistic anti-OX40 (CD134) antibody ivuxolimab. The study, taken as a whole, reports: Also present in some nonresponders was a low level of normalized T-cell clonal expansion. CD4+ T cells averaged fewer expanded clones than CD8+ T cells.

Sequencing used immunoSEQ multiplex PCR; TCRdb keeps in-frame clones, though not all of them. The sample shows tens of thousands of clones, approximately 77% of them seen only once. The J segment lost 5 bases and the V segment lost 5 bases, leaving 8 bases of the junction unmatched. Germline V gives CDR1 SGHTA, CDR2 FQGNSA. This CDR3 spans 14 amino acids. As for this clone: Its specificity is unknown.

The TCR originated in an adult with an advanced solid tumor such as melanoma, head and neck, liver or kidney cancer. The chain carries TRBV7-2 and TRBJ2-7, with 8 bases matching TRBD1. The sample in question was CD4+ or CD8+ T cells sorted from blood, obtained in a trial of the OX40 agonist ivuxolimab. Written as DNA, the CDR3 is TGTGCCAGCAGCACCCGGACAGGGTGGAACGAGCAGTACTTC. Protein sequence: CASSTRTGWNEQYF.